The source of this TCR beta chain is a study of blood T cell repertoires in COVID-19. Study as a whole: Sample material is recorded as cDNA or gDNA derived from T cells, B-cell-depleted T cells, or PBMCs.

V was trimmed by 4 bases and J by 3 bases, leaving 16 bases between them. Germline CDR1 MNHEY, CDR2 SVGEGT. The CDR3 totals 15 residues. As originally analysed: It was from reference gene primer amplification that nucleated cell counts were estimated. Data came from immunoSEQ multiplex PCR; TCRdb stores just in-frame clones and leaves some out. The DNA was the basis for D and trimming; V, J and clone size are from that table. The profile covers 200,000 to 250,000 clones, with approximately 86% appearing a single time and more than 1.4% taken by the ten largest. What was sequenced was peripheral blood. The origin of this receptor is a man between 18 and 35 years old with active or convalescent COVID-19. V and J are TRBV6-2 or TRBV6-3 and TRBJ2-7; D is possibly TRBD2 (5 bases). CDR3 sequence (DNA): TGTGCCAGCAGTTCCTTGTTCCTAGCTGGCTACGAGCAGTACTTC. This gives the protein CASSSLFLAGYEQYF.